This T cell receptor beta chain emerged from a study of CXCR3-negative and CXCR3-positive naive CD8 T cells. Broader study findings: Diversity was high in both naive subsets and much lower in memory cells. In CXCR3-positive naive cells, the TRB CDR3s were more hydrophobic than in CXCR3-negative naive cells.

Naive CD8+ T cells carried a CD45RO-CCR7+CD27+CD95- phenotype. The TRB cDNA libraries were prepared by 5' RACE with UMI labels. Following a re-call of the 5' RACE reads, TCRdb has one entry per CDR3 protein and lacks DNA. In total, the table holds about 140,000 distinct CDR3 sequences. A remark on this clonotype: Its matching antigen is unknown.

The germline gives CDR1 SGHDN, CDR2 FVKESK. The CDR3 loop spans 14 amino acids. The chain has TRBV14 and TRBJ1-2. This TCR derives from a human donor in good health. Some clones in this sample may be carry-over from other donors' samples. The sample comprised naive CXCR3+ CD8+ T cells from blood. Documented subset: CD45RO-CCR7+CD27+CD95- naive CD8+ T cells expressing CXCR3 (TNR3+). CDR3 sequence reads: CASSQVGDQYGYTF.